This T cell receptor beta chain was captured by sequencing in a study of beta chain features in type 1 diabetes. Notes on the study in general: A moderate, significant TCRB CDR3 shortening appeared in type 1 diabetes across four CD4+ subsets.

In regard to this clone: Its antigen is still unknown.

The CDR3 length is 15 residues. Per germline, CDR1 MGHRA and CDR2 YSYEKL. V lost 0 bases, J lost 7 bases, and 6 bases stayed unmatched. The entirety of the isolated RNA underwent reverse transcription, so expressed TCRB transcripts were sequenced. The assay was immunoSEQ multiplex PCR, and TCRdb's table has in-frame clones only and misses some. The repertoire holds 400,000 to 500,000 clones, with approximately 15% as singletons. The source material was naive CD4+ T cells from blood. This rearrangement joins TRBV4-1 to TRBJ2-1, with TRBD2 identical over 7 bases. This TCR derives from a man aged 25 to 40 in good health. The CDR3, as DNA: TGCGCCAGCAGCCAAGATGGGAGGGGATGGAATGAGCAGTTCTTC. Its protein is CASSQDGRGWNEQFF.